Listed here is a single TCR beta chain. Its target antigen remains unknown. The sample holds no much larger clone one base away, and base qualities are not on file. From a lookup of the germline V gene, CDR1 and CDR2 are ENHRY and SYGVKD. The CDR3 sequence holds 15 residues, the cysteine and phenylalanine included. Just CDR3 DNA is preserved here, 45 bases in frame from base 1. V and J are truncated by 0 bases and 2 bases respectively, leaving an intervening sequence of 5 bases. This sample was included in a study of identical twins (dated by TCRdb to about 2016). With respect to the entire study: To test whether fetal clonotypes persist, this study deep-sequenced TCR alpha and beta repertoires from monozygotic twins, from unrelated adults of various ages, and from cord blood. To rule out contamination, replicate twin experiments were performed at different times with different library preparation protocols. The paper as a whole reports these results and caveats: Compared with coincidental sharing between unrelated individuals, out-of-frame TCR alpha sequences shared between twins had an excess of sequences with low generation probability. Conclusions relied on cross-sectional statistical analysis, since the same donors could not be followed over many years. Fewer insertions were carried by abundant cord blood beta clonotypes, a similar but weaker trend appeared in young adult naive repertoires, and no such trend appeared in memory repertoires. In beta out-of-frame sequences, excess twin sharing was weaker, because having fewer shared sequences lowered the signal-to-noise ratio. Zero-insertion analyses could be partly confounded by invariant T cells such as MAIT and iNKT, although diverse VJ usage argued against such confounding for most clonotypes. In monozygotic twins, recombination models systematically underestimated out-of-frame TCR alpha sharing, but the models matched the sharing seen between unrelated individuals.

The library was made by 5' RACE. Sequencing relied on an Illumina HiSeq 2000. Template switching added a universal primer binding site, and the final cDNA carried a unique molecular identifier that allowed TCR cDNA molecules to be counted accurately. Specific primers in the conserved constant-segment region were used to synthesize first-strand cDNA for the TCR alpha and beta chains. To control for contamination, each cDNA library was double barcoded with a SMART-Mk sample barcode plus Illumina barcodes. Two successive PCR steps introduced TruSeq adapter sequences along with Illumina sample barcodes. The Illumina HiSeq platform was used with custom primers to sequence TCR alpha and beta cDNA libraries. As for the original processing: MiGEC processed the raw reads to extract unique molecular identifiers, while MiXCR was used to determine the CDR3 positions. Recombination models were inferred per individual with the repgenHMM and IGoR tools using an EM algorithm. Shared clonotypes were analyzed with the tcR package in R, and sharing was normalized by the product of cloneset sizes. To study raw recombination without the effects of thymic and clonal selection, out-of-frame nonproductive sequences were analyzed. TCRdb itself trimmed the public reads at Q25 with fastp, ran MiXCR and retained productive beta chains. Under each unique CDR3 protein, matching rows form one entry showing the most common genes and DNA. The V and J calls shown here were made by TCRdb, not taken from the authors' results. The sample data list about 530,000 distinct CDR3 sequences, and approximately 20% of these were observed just once. About 0.5% of the sample is held by the ten biggest clonotypes.

Every donor in the study was a healthy Caucasian. The twin cohort consisted of three pairs of female monozygotic twins, all aged roughly 18 to 30 years. CD4+ and CD8+ T cell populations were isolated with positive isolation kits from Invitrogen. Another study also made use of these data, one on yellow fever vaccine responses in identical twins. The second investigation adds: The T cell response to vaccination in identical twins was reported by the authors to appear partly convergent and partly personalized. In identical twins, the study followed T cell clones that responded to the vaccine with precision.

The sequenced sample consisted of CD4+ T cells sorted from blood. The V and J segments used are TRBV10-3 and TRBJ2-6; the D gene cannot be named for sure. The origin of this receptor is a woman younger than 30 in good health. The CDR3 is CAISESQAGANVLTF. The DNA sequence follows: TGTGCCATCAGTGAGTCGCAGGCTGGGGCCAACGTCCTGACTTTC.